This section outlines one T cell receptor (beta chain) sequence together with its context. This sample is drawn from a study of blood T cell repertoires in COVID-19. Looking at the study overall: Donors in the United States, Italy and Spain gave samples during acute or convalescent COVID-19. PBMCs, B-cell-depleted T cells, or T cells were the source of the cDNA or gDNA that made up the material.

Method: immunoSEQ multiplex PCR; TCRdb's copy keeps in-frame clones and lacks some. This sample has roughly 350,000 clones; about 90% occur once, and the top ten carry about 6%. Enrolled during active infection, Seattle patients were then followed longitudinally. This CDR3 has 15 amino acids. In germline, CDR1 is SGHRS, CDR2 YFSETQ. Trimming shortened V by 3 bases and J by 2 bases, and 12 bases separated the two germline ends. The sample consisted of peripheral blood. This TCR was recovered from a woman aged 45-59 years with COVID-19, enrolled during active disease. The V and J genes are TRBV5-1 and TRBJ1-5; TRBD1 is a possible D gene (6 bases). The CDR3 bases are TGCGCCAGCAGCTGGAACCCAGGGGGCAATCAGCCCCAGCATTTT. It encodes CASSWNPGGNQPQHF.